This TCR beta chain was profiled in a study of blood T cells in healthy people across ages. V lost 1 base and J 3 bases, leaving 18 bases between the germline ends. The CDR3 runs 17 residues. From germline, CDR1 is SGHNT and CDR2 YYREEE (reference sequence). Together with a sample-barcoded 5' primer, a J-beta primer mix was included in a second PCR lasting roughly 6 to 12 cycles. Each CDR3 protein gets one entry after TCRdb re-called the 5' RACE reads with MiXCR. In the table there are approximately 800,000 distinct CDR3 sequences, about 55% of which are singletons. Input material: blood. The receptor's source is an elderly man in good health. V usage is TRBV5-4 and J usage is TRBJ2-3, with D perhaps given as TRBD1 or TRBD2 (5 bases each). The CDR3 sequence is CASSLRGGRKATDTQYF. For the CDR3, the DNA is TGTGCCAGCAGCTTGCGGGGCGGGCGGAAGGCTACAGATACGCAGTATTTT.